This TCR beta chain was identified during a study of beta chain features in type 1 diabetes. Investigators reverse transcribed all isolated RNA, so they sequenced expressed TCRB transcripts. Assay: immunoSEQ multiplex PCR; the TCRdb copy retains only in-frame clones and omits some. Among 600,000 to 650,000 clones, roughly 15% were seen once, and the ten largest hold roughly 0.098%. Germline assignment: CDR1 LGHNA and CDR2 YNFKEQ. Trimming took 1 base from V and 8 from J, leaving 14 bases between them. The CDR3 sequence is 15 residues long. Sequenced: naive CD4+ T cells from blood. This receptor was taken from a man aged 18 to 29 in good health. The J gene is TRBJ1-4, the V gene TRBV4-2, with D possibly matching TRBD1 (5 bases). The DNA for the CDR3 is TGTGCCAGCAGCCAAGGGGGGGATTCCCAGGAAAAACTGTTTTTT. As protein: CASSQGGDSQEKLFF.